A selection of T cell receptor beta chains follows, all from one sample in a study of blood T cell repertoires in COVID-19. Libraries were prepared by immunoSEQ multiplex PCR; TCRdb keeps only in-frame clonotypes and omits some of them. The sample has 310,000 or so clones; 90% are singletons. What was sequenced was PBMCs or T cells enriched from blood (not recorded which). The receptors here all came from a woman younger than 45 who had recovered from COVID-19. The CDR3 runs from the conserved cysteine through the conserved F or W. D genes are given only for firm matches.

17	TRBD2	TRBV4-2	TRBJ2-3	CASSRGLAGFGSDTQYF	TGTGCCAGCAGCCGAGGACTAGCGGGGTTTGGGTCAGATACGCAGTATTTT
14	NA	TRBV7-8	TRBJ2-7	CASSLDPSVYEQYF	TGTGCCAGCAGCTTAGATCCTAGCGTCTACGAGCAGTACTTC
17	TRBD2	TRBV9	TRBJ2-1	CASSVGLAGVTLNEQFF	TGTGCCAGCAGCGTAGGACTAGCGGGCGTAACCCTCAATGAGCAGTTCTTC
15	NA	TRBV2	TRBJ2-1	CASSETTVSYNEQFF	TGTGCCAGCAGTGAAACGACAGTTTCCTACAATGAGCAGTTCTTC
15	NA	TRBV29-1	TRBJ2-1	CSVGRNGGAYNEQFF	TGCAGCGTCGGACGGAATGGCGGGGCCTACAATGAGCAGTTCTTC
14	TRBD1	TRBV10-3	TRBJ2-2	CAIRGTANTGELFF	TGTGCCATCCGAGGGACAGCCAACACCGGGGAGCTGTTTTTT
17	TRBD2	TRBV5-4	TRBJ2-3	CASSPTSGTHRTDTQYF	TGTGCCAGCAGCCCGACTAGCGGGACGCACCGCACAGATACGCAGTATTTT
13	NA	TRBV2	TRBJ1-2	CASSGEGIDGYTF	TGTGCCAGCAGTGGGGAGGGGATCGATGGCTACACCTTC
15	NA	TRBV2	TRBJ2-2	CASSGGGVNTGELFF	TGTGCCAGCAGTGGAGGCGGGGTGAACACCGGGGAGCTGTTTTTT
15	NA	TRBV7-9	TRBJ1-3	CASSSDRSSGNTIYF	TGTGCCAGCAGCTCAGACAGAAGCTCTGGAAACACCATATATTTT